These 25 T cell receptor beta chains were all obtained from the same sample, sequenced in a study of blood T cell repertoires in COVID-19. Generated by immunoSEQ multiplex PCR, the TCRdb table keeps only in-frame clones and is missing some. The table shows under 300,000 clones, with roughly 90% occurring only once. Sequencing input: PBMCs or T cells enriched from blood (not recorded which). The receptors shown here come from a young woman who had recovered from COVID-19.

The V call is TRBV11-3, the J call TRBJ1-1; D is perhaps TRBD1 (5 bases). Germline V lookup: CDR1 SGHNT, CDR2 YENEEA. This CDR3 region has 18 residues. V gave up 0 bases and J gave up 0 bases, with 17 bases separating them. The CDR3 sequence: CASSLDEPGWGVNTEAFF. For the CDR3, the DNA is TGTGCCAGCAGCTTAGATGAGCCCGGATGGGGGGTGAACACTGAAGCTTTCTTT. Looking up the rest from reference TRBV11-3 and TRBJ1-1 gives the full variable domain: EAGVVQSPRYKIIEKKQPVAFWCNPISGHNTLYWYLQNLGQGPELLIRYENEEAVDDSQLPKDRFSAERLKGVDSTLKIQPAELGDSAVYLCASSLDEPGWGVNTEAFFGQGTRLTVV.

J is TRBJ2-4 and V is TRBV9, with TRBD1 matching over 10 bases. The CDR3 covers 18 residues. Germline V gene data show CDR1 as SGDLS and CDR2 as YYNGEE. With V trimmed by 4 bases and J by 2 bases, 12 bases remained unmatched. The CDR3 region has the DNA TGTGCCAGCAGCCTCGAGGGGACAGGGGTAGGCCCCAAAAACATTCAGTACTTC. The encoded protein is CASSLEGTGVGPKNIQYF.

Of note for this clone: The germline gene is not matched at one end of the junction; a read error may be the cause. The chain is built from TRBV5-1 and TRBJ1-2; 7 bases line up with TRBD1. Per germline, CDR1 SGHRS and CDR2 YFSETQ. The CDR3 is 14 amino acids. CDR3 in amino acids: CASSLGSDRISLHF. CDR3 coding DNA: TGCGCCAGCAGCTTGGGTTCGGACAGGATCTCGTTGCACTTC. Full variable domain (outside the CDR3, taken from reference TRBV5-1 and TRBJ1-2): KAGVTQTPRYLIKTRGQQVTLSCSPISGHRSVSWYQQTPGQGLQFLFEYFSETQRNKGNFPGRFSGRQFSNSRSEMNVSTLELGDSALYLCASSLGSDRISLHFGSGTRLTVV.

J is TRBJ1-2 and V is TRBV7-9, with TRBD1 matching over 7 bases. The germline V gene encodes CDR1 SEHNR and CDR2 FQNEAQ (reference sequence). The length of the CDR3 is 15 residues. With 5 bases clipped from V and 8 bases from J, the junction kept 14 bases outside the gene matches. The CDR3 DNA sequence: TGTGCCAGCAGCGGCATGGGGACAGATCTTAGGGGCTACACCTTC. Translated, it gives CASSGMGTDLRGYTF. The whole variable domain, filled in from reference TRBV7-9 and TRBJ1-2, reads DTGVSQNPRHKITKRGQNVTFRCDPISEHNRLYWYRQTLGQGPEFLTYFQNEAQLEKSRLLSDRFSAERPKGSFSTLEIQRTEQGDSAMYLCASSGMGTDLRGYTFGSGTRLTVV.

This clone was observed a single time. The gene calls are TRBV7-2 and TRBJ1-1, with 7 bases identical to TRBD1. The CDR3 has 14 amino acids. Germline trimming cut 4 bases from V and 1 base from J; bases unmatched to any gene: 3. Germline loops: CDR1 SGHTA, CDR2 FQGNSA. The CDR3 loop is CASSWDSGNTEAFF. CDR3 bases: TGTGCCAGCAGCTGGGACAGTGGGAACACTGAAGCTTTCTTT. The full variable domain, its missing parts supplied by reference TRBV7-2 and TRBJ1-1, is GAGVSQSPSNKVTEKGKDVELRCDPISGHTALYWYRQSLGQGLEFLIYFQGNSAPDKSGLPSDRFSAERTGGSVSTLTIQRTQQEDSAVYLCASSWDSGNTEAFFGQGTRLTVV.

The J gene is TRBJ2-1, the V gene TRBV3-1 (or the pseudogene TRBV3-2), with a possible D match to TRBD2 (6 bases). V lost 4 bases, J lost 5 bases, and 9 bases lay in between. The CDR3 has 13 residues. From germline, CDR1 is LGHDT and CDR2 YNNKEL (reference sequence). The CDR3 DNA sequence: TGTGCCAGCAGCCCGGGACTTAACAATGAGCAGTTCTTC. Translated: CASSPGLNNEQFF.

The gene calls are TRBV30 and TRBJ2-5, with D perhaps TRBD1 (6 bases). Germline values: CDR1 GTSNPN, CDR2 SVGIG (reference sequence). Deletions cut 2 bases from V and 2 bases from J, with 15 bases between. This CDR3 comprises 15 residues. The CDR3 nucleotides are TGTGCCTGGAGTAGAACAGGGAGTTGGCAAGAGACCCAGTACTTC. As protein: CAWSRTGSWQETQYF.

This clone was detected once. This chain connects TRBV3-1 (or the pseudogene TRBV3-2) to TRBJ2-3; 8 bases match TRBD2. The germline V gene encodes CDR1 LGHDT and CDR2 YNNKEL (reference sequence). V trimming: 0 bases; J trimming: 2 bases; junction bases outside the gene matches: 10. This CDR3 contains 18 residues. CDR3 DNA sequence: TGTGCCAGCAGCCAAGATCCGGGGGGGGGCCGCTCCACAGATACGCAGTATTTT. Protein: CASSQDPGGGRSTDTQYF.

The chain joins TRBV20-1 to TRBJ2-5; D unresolved. This CDR3 is 10 amino acids long. The ends were cut back, 5 bases at V and 12 bases at J, with 13 bases in the middle. Germline values: CDR1 DFQATT, CDR2 SNEGSKA (reference sequence). DNA for the CDR3: TGCAGTGCTGCGGCCCCTTTGAAGTACTTC. This sequence encodes CSAAAPLKYF.

The rearrangement uses TRBV20-1 and TRBJ2-1; D ambiguous. Germline values: CDR1 DFQATT, CDR2 SNEGSKA (reference sequence). The CDR3 consists of 10 residues. V was trimmed by 6 bases and J by 7 bases, leaving 7 bases between them. The CDR3 bases are TGCAGTGCCCTGACTAATGAGCAGTTCTTC. Translated: CSALTNEQFF.

This clone was picked up a small number of times. J is TRBJ1-4 and V is TRBV5-4; no firm D call. The V and J ends lost 1 base and 8 bases respectively, with 18 bases between them. The germline gives CDR1 SGHNT, CDR2 YYREEE (reference sequence). CDR3 size: 16 residues. In DNA form, the CDR3 reads TGTGCCAGCAGCTTGTTGGGAGACGGGCCGGGAGAAAAACTGTTTTTT. Its protein is CASSLLGDGPGEKLFF.

The chain uses TRBV6-5 and TRBJ2-2; weak D call: TRBD1 (6 bases). This CDR3 is built from 14 residues. V dropped 5 bases and J dropped 2 bases, with 9 bases sitting between them. The germline V gene has CDR1 MNHEY and CDR2 SVGAGI. The DNA for the CDR3 is TGTGCCAGCAGTCCGGGACACAACACCGGGGAGCTGTTTTTT. Translation: CASSPGHNTGELFF.

The chain has TRBV27 and TRBJ2-7; the D gene is possibly TRBD1 (6 bases). Trimming left V 2 bases short and J 5 bases short, with 13 bases between. The CDR3 loop spans 14 amino acids. Per germline, CDR1 MNHEY and CDR2 SMNVEV (reference sequence). CDR3: CASSLEGVFDEQYF. DNA of the CDR3: TGTGCCAGCAGTTTAGAGGGGGTCTTCGACGAGCAGTACTTC.

The gene calls are TRBV30 and TRBJ1-2; 9 nucleotides agree with TRBD1. The CDR3 is 16 residues long. From germline, CDR1 is GTSNPN and CDR2 SVGIG (reference sequence). V was clipped by 1 base and J by 5 bases; unmatched bases: 11. CDR3 sequence (DNA): TGTGCCTGGAGTGACCTTCGGAGGGACAGGGATTATGGCTACACCTTC. This codes for CAWSDLRRDRDYGYTF.

The chain couples TRBV19 to TRBJ1-1; D is ambiguous. CDR1 is LNHDA, CDR2 SQIVND, per germline (reference sequence). The germline V and J ends were trimmed by 7 bases and 0 bases, with 15 bases remaining between them. The CDR3 is made up of 15 amino acids. The CDR3 sequence: CASNPTLGLNTEAFF. The CDR3 DNA sequence: TGTGCCAGTAACCCTACTCTCGGTTTGAACACTGAAGCTTTCTTT.

This clone was seen once. The J gene is TRBJ2-7, the V gene TRBV7-9; 7 bases line up with TRBD1. The CDR3 is 14 amino acids. Trimming cost V 3 bases and J 1 base; bases outside gene matches: 3. CDR1 and CDR2 (germline): SEHNR, FQNEAQ (reference sequence). CDR3 amino acids: CASSLLTGSYEQYF. The CDR3 nucleotides are TGTGCCAGCAGCTTGTTGACAGGGTCCTACGAGCAGTACTTC.

This sequence joins TRBV6-5 and TRBJ2-1; 7 bases line up with TRBD1. CDR3 length: 14 residues. V was clipped by 3 bases and J by 5 bases; unmatched bases: 4. Germline CDR1 reads MNHEY; CDR2 reads SVGAGI. This chain's CDR3 is CASSYFTGDNEQFF. The CDR3 nucleotides are TGTGCCAGCAGTTATTTCACAGGGGACAATGAGCAGTTCTTC.

The chain uses TRBV27 and TRBJ2-1; 10 bases line up with TRBD2. The CDR3 loop spans 16 amino acids. V was clipped by 7 bases and J by 3 bases; unmatched bases: 9. Germline V gives CDR1 MNHEY, CDR2 SMNVEV (reference sequence). The chain's CDR3 is CASITRRTSGYNEQFF. CDR3 bases: TGTGCCAGCATTACAAGACGGACTAGCGGCTACAATGAGCAGTTCTTC.

The chain carries TRBV18 and TRBJ2-7; TRBD2 matches 14 bases. After removal of 7 bases from V and 9 bases from J, the junction contained 8 bases not matched to a gene. Germline-derived CDR1 and CDR2 are KGHSH and LQKENI. This CDR3 has 14 amino acids. The CDR3 region is CASFGGTSGSAQYF. The CDR3, as DNA: TGTGCCAGCTTTGGTGGGACTAGCGGGAGTGCGCAGTACTTC.

The chain employs TRBV12-5 and TRBJ1-1, with 7 bases fitting TRBD1. V was clipped by 7 bases and J by 0 bases; unmatched bases: 8. This CDR3 region has 15 residues. Per the germline V gene, CDR1 is LGHNT and CDR2 is FRNRAP. CDR3 sequence reads: CASAKGQLLNTEAFF. Written as DNA, the CDR3 is TGTGCTAGTGCTAAGGGACAGTTGCTGAACACTGAAGCTTTCTTT.

A remark on this clone: Within the sample, other DNA sequences also encode this same CDR3. The rearrangement uses TRBV9 and TRBJ1-3; TRBD1 matches 9 bases. The trim removed 3 bases at V and 0 bases at J, leaving 4 bases unmatched. CDR1 is SGDLS, CDR2 YYNGEE, per germline. The CDR3 has 16 amino acids. CDR3 nucleotides: TGTGCCAGCAGCGCCACAGGGGGCGCCTCTGGAAACACCATATATTTT. This translates into CASSATGGASGNTIYF.

The chain couples TRBV4-3 to TRBJ2-7; a possible D gene is TRBD2 (5 bases). Germline CDR1 reads LGHNA; CDR2 reads YSLEER. The CDR3 spans 13 residues. V lost 6 bases, J lost 4 bases, and 13 bases lay in between. The CDR3 reads CASSRSRGYEQYF. The CDR3 DNA follows: TGCGCCAGCAGTCGAAGTCGGGGATACGAGCAGTACTTC.

The rearrangement joins TRBV4-1 to TRBJ1-2; tentatively, D is TRBD1 (5 bases). The V end was cut by 0 bases, the J end by 4 bases, with 12 bases between. CDR1 and CDR2 (germline): MGHRA, YSYEKL. The CDR3 is 15 amino acids. The CDR3 DNA sequence: TGCGCCAGCAGCCAAGATTTAAGGGGAACCTATGGCTACACCTTC. It encodes CASSQDLRGTYGYTF.

The chain is built from TRBV11-3 and TRBJ1-1; 8 bases match TRBD1. Trimming cost V 5 bases and J 1 base; bases outside gene matches: 6. CDR1 and CDR2 (germline): SGHNT, YENEEA. CDR3 length equals 15 residues. The DNA for the CDR3 is TGTGCCAGCAGCCCCCGGACAGGGCGGAACACTGAAGCTTTCTTT. Translated: CASSPRTGRNTEAFF.

The rearrangement links TRBV7-3 to TRBJ1-1; the D gene is possibly TRBD1 (6 bases). Trimming removed 5 bases from V and 1 base from J, with 11 bases in between. Germline V gives CDR1 SGHTA, CDR2 FQGTGA. The CDR3 is 14 amino acids. The CDR3 is CASSPGGQNTEAFF. The CDR3 DNA reads TGTGCCAGCAGCCCTGGGGGACAGAACACTGAAGCTTTCTTT.